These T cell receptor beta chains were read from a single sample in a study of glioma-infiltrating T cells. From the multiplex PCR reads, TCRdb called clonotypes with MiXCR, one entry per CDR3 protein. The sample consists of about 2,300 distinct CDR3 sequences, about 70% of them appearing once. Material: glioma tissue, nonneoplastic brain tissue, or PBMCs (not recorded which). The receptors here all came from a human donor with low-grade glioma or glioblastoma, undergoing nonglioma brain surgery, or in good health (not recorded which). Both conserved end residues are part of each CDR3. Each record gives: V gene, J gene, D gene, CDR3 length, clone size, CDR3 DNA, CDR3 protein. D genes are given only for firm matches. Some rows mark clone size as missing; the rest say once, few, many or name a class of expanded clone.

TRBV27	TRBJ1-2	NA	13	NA	TGTGCAAGCAGGATAAAAGGGGAGAGAGGCTACACCTTC	CASRIKGERGYTF
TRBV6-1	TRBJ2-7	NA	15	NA	TGTGCCAGCAGTGGTTCGAGGTCAGGGCTCATCGAGCAGTACTTC	CASSGSRSGLIEQYF
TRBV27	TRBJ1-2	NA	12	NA	TGTGCCAGCAGTTTATCCCCGAGAGGCTACACCTTC	CASSLSPRGYTF
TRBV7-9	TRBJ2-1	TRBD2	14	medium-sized	TGTGCCAGCAGCAACGGACTAGTCGGGGTTGAGCAGTTCTTC	CASSNGLVGVEQFF
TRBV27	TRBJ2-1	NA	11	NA	TGTGCCAGGGTGTTCGGGAATGAGCAGTTCTTC	CARVFGNEQFF
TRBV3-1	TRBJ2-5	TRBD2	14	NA	TGTGCCAGCAGCCCAAGGACGGGGGGAGAGACCCAGTACTTC	CASSPRTGGETQYF
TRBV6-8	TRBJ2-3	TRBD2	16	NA	TGTGCCAGCAGTCTTTCGACTCGCGGGAGCCCCGATACGCAGTATTTT	CASSLSTRGSPDTQYF
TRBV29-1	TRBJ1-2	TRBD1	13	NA	TGCAGCGGGGTGGGAACAGGGGTGGATGGCTACACCTTC	CSGVGTGVDGYTF
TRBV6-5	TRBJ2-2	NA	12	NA	TGTGCCAGCAGGGGGGGAGCCAGGGAGCTGTTTTTT	CASRGGARELFF
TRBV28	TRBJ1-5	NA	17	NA	TGTGAAAGTGGAAATTACAAGTCAAGATATAGCAATCAGCCCCAGCATTTT	CESGNYKSRYSNQPQHF
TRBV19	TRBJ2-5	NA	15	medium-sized	TGTGCCAGCCGCAAGGCCGACGGGGCTATTAGGGCCCAGTACTTC	CASRKADGAIRAQYF
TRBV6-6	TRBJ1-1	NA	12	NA	TGTGCCATTCGTCCCATTCTCCCTGAAGCTTTCTTT	CAIRPILPEAFF
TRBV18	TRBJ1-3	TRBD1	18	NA	TGTGCCAGCTCACCTGCCGGACAGGGACCGAACTCCGGAAACACCATATATTTT	CASSPAGQGPNSGNTIYF
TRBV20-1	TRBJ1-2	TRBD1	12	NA	TGCAGTGCTAGAAGACAGGGGAATGGCTACACCTTC	CSARRQGNGYTF
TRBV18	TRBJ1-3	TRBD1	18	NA	TGCGCCAGCTCACCTGCTGGACAGGGACAGAACTCTGGAAACACCATATATTTT	CASSPAGQGQNSGNTIYF
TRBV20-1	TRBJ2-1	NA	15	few	TGCGGTGCTAGCAGCCGGGGACCAGCGGACATTGAGCAGTTCTTC	CGASSRGPADIEQFF
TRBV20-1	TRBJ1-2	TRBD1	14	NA	TGCAGTGCTAGCAGTATAACAGGGGATAGAGGCTACACCTTC	CSASSITGDRGYTF
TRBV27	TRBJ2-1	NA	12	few	TGTGCCGTTTACGTGGCCCAGGTCCAGCAGTTCTTC	CAVYVAQVQQFF
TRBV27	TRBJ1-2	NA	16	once	TGTGCCAGCAGTCTATCACATTCAGGGGTAGGATCTAACTACACCTTC	CASSLSHSGVGSNYTF
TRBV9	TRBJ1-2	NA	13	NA	TGTGCCAGCAGCGTAGATCCGGGGAATGGCTACACCTTC	CASSVDPGNGYTF
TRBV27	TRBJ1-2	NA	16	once	TGTGCCAGCAGTTTATCACATTCAGGTGTAGGATCTGCCCACACCTTC	CASSLSHSGVGSAHTF
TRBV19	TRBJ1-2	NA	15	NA	TGTGCCAGTACCTCTCCCTCGCCCGCTAACTATGGCTACACCTTC	CASTSPSPANYGYTF
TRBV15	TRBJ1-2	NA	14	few	TGTGCCATCAGCAGAGATGGCAGAGGCTATGGCTACACCTTC	CAISRDGRGYGYTF
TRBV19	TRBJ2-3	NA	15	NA	TGTGCCAGTAGTATGCAGCCTCGCGGCCCAGCTCCGCAGTATTTT	CASSMQPRGPAPQYF
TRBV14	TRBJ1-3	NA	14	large	TGTGCCAGCAGCCAACAGGTGTCAGGAAACACCATATATTTT	CASSQQVSGNTIYF
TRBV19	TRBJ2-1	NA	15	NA	TGTGCCAGTAGTAGTAGAAGGGGCAGAATGAGTGAGCAGTTCTTC	CASSSRRGRMSEQFF
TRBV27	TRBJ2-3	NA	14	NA	TGTGCCAGCAGTTCAAAAGTTAACACAGATACGAAGTATTTT	CASSSKVNTDTKYF
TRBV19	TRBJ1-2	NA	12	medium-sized	TGTGCCACCCCGAGGCGAAACTATGGCTACACCTTC	CATPRRNYGYTF
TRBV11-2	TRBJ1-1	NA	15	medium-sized	TGTGCCAGCAGCCCCCCCTGGGTCATGAACACTGAAGCTTTCTTT	CASSPPWVMNTEAFF
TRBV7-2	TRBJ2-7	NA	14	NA	TGTGCCAGCAGCTTGGAAGTCGGCACCGGGGAGCAGTACTTC	CASSLEVGTGEQYF
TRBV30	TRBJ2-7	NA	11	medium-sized	TGTGCCTGGACGCAAGGGACGGATCTAACCTTC	CAWTQGTDLTF
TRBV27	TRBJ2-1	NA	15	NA	TGTGCCGGCAGTTTAGGGGGAGACTCCTACAATGAGCACTTCTTC	CAGSLGGDSYNEHFF
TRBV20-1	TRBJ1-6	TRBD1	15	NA	TGCAGTCCCCAAGACAGGGAAAGGGGTGATTCACCCCTCCACTTT	CSPQDRERGDSPLHF
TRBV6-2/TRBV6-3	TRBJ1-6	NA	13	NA	TGTGCCAGCAGTTACAGCTATTATCATCCCCTCCACTTT	CASSYSYYHPLHF
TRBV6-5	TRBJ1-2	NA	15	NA	TGTGCCAGCACCCGCGAGGGACATGGGGCACGGGGCTACACTTTC	CASTREGHGARGYTF
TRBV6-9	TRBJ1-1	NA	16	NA	TGTGCCAGCAGTTATAGGACCGTTGGGGGGTTAACTGCCGCTTTCTTT	CASSYRTVGGLTAAFF
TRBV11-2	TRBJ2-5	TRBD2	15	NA	TGTGCCAGCAGCTTTTGGGGGGGGAACCAAGAGACCAAGTACTTC	CASSFWGGNQETKYF
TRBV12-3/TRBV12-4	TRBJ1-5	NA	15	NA	TGTGCCAGCAGTTTAGCAGGAGGGGTGTGTCAGCCCCATCATTTT	CASSLAGGVCQPHHF
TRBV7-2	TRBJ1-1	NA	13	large	TGTGCCAGCAGCAGTTATGACAAGCTCGGAGCTTTCTTT	CASSSYDKLGAFF
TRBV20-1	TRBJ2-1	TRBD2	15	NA	TGCGGTGCTAGCAGCCGGGGACTAGAGGACATTAAGCAGTTCTTC	CGASSRGLEDIKQFF
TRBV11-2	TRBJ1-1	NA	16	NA	TGTGCCAGCAGCCCTTACAGGGTACCCAAAAACGCTGAAGCTTTCTTT	CASSPYRVPKNAEAFF
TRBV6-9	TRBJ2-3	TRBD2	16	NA	TGTGACAGCAGTCTTTCGACTAGCGGGAGAACAGAGACGCAGGAGTTT	CDSSLSTSGRTETQEF
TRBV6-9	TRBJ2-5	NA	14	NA	TGTGCCAGCAGTTTAGGGGGAGCCCAAGAGACCCAGTACTTC	CASSLGGAQETQYF
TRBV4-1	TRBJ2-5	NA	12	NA	TGCGCCAGCAGCCAAGGGGAAGAGACCCAGTACTTC	CASSQGEETQYF
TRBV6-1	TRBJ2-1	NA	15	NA	TGTGCCAGCAGGGAAGCCAGGGCTTTATCCTACGAGCAGTTCTTC	CASREARALSYEQFF